This entry describes one TCR beta chain. The CDR3 has 17 residues. Trimming left V 5 bases short and J 0 bases short, with 17 bases between. Germline V gene lookup returns CDR1 LNHDA and CDR2 SQIVND (reference sequence). These data originate in a study of blood T cell repertoires in COVID-19. Some clones are missing from TCRdb's copy, which holds only in-frame ones; the method was immunoSEQ multiplex PCR. The data show roughly 300,000 clones, about four fifths seen once. The sequence came from a woman aged 60-70 years with active or convalescent COVID-19. Sequenced material: peripheral blood. V usage is TRBV19 and J usage is TRBJ2-4, with D possibly being TRBD1 (6 bases). The CDR3 DNA reads as TGTGCCAGTAGTTCGACTCGACAGGTACTAGCCAAAAACATTCAGTACTTC. Its translation: CASSSTRQVLAKNIQYF.